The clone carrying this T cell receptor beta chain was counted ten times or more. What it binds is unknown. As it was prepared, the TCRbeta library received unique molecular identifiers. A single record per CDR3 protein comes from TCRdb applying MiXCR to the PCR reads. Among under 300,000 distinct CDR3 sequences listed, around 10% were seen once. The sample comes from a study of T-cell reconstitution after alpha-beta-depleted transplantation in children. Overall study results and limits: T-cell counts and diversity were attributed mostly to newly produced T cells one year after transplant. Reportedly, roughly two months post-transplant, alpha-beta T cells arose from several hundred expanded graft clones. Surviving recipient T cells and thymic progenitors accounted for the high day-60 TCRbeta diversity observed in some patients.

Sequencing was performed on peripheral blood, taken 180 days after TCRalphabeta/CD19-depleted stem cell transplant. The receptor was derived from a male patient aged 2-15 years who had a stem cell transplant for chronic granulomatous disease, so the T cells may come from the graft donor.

The DNA for the CDR3 is TGTGCCAGCAGCCAGGGGGCCTCCTACGAGCAGTACTTC. It specifies CASSQGASYEQYF. The chain uses TRBV5-6 and TRBJ2-7; 8 positions agree with TRBD1. Looked up from germline, CDR1 is SGHDT and CDR2 is YYEEEE. This CDR3 comprises 13 residues. V shed 4 bases, J shed 0 bases, and the junction held 0 bases outside the gene matches.